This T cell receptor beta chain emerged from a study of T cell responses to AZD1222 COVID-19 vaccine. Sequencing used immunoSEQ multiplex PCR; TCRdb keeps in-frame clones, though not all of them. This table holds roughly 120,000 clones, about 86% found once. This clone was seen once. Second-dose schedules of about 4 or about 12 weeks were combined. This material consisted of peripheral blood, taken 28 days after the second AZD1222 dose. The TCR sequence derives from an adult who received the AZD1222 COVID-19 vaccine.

The DNA for the CDR3 is TGTGCCAGCAGCCTCCGGCGGATTAATGAAAAACTGTTTTTT. Its translation is CASSLRRINEKLFF. This rearrangement joins TRBV14 to TRBJ1-4; D gene uncertain. CDR1 SGHDN and CDR2 FVKESK come from the germline V gene. Trimming removed 4 bases from V and 4 bases from J, with 10 bases in between. The CDR3 is 14 amino acids.